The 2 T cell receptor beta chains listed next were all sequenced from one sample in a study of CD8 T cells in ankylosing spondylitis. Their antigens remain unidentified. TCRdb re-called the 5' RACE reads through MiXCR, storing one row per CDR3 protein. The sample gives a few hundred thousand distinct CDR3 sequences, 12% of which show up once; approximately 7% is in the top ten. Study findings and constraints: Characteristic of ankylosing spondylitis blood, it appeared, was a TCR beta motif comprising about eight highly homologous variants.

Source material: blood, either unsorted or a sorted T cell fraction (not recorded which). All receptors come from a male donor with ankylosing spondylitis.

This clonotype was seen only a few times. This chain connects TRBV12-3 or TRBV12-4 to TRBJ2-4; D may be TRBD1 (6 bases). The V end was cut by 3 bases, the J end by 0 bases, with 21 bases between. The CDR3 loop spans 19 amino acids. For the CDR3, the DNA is TGTGCCAGCAGTTTCTCCACACAGACAGGAGAGATAGCCAAAAACATTCAGTACTTC. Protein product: CASSFSTQTGEIAKNIQYF.

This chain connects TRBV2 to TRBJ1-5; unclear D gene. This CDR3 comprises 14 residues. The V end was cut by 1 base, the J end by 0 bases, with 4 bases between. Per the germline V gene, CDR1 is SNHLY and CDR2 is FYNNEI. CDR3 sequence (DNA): TGTGCCAGCAGTGAAGTCACTAGCAATCAGCCCCAGCATTTT. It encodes CASSEVTSNQPQHF.